Reported below is one T cell receptor beta chain. This sample stems from a study of regulatory T cells in long-lasting Graves disease. The time point was: newly diagnosed GD, antithyroid drugs for less than 3 months. RNA extracted from PBMCs served as the sequencing template. Germline assignment: CDR1 DFQATT and CDR2 SNEGSKA (reference sequence). The CDR3 has 12 residues. V lost 5 bases to trimming and J lost 8 bases, with 13 bases between them. TCR beta libraries were built with iRepertoire HTBI primers and Arm-PCR of CDR3 regions. A single record per CDR3 protein comes from TCRdb applying MiXCR to the multiplex PCR reads. The sample holds 300,000 to 400,000 distinct CDR3 sequences, 16% seen once. The data also belong to a second study, concerning T cells in Graves' hyperthyroidism and ophthalmopathy.

The genes are TRBV20-1 and TRBJ1-3; D gene unclear. This receptor was taken from a man between 35 and 55 years old with Graves disease. The sequencing here drew on peripheral blood mononuclear cells (PBMCs), taken at new diagnosis, from a patient treated with antithyroid drugs. The CDR3 region has the DNA TGCAGTGCTGGGGAGGGTAGGGACACCATATATTTT. Translation: CSAGEGRDTIYF.